This T cell receptor (beta chain) stems from a study of CDR3 diversity in severe acne. Per the germline V gene, CDR1 is SNHLY and CDR2 is FYNNEI. V trimming: 10 bases; J trimming: 0 bases; junction bases outside the gene matches: 4. The CDR3 runs 14 residues. In this sample, this clonotype turned up many times. TCRdb analysed the PCR reads with MiXCR anew, one entry per CDR3 protein. The table includes more than 85,000 distinct CDR3 sequences, about half detected once. Sequenced sample: blood. The source of this sequence is a male donor with acne. The chain uses TRBV2 and TRBJ2-2, with 8 positions matching TRBD1. DNA for the CDR3: TGTGCCACCCGACAGGGGTCGAACACCGGGGAGCTGTTTTTT. Translation: CATRQGSNTGELFF.